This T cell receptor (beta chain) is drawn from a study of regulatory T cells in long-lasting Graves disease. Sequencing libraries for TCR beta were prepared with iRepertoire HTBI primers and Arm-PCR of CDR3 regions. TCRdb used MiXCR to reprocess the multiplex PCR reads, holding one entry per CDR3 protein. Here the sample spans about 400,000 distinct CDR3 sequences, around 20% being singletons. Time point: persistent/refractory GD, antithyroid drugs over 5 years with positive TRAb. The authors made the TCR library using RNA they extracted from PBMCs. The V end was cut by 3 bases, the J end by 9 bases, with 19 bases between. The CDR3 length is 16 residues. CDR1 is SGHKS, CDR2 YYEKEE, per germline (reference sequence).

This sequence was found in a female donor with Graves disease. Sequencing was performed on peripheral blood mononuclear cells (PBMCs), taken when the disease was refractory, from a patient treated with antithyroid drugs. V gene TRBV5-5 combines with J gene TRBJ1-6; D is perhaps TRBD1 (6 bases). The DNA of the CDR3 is TGTGCCAGCAGCTCCATTACAGGGATTCGCGTTTCACCCCTCCACTTT. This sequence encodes CASSSITGIRVSPLHF.